The rows below give T cell receptor beta chains drawn from one sample of a study of technical replicates of blood from a handful of donors. Method: immunoSEQ multiplex PCR; TCRdb's copy keeps in-frame clones and lacks some. Of about 61,000 clones in the sample, more than 95% are singletons; the top ten hold 0.19%. The sample consisted of T cells isolated from PBMCs. The receptors shown here come from a human donor in good health. The CDR3 runs from the conserved cysteine through the conserved F or W. D genes are given only for firm matches. Clone size is not always given. Where it is, it says once, few, many or a class for expanded clones.

j_call v_call cdr3_length d_call clone_size cdr3_aa cdr3_nt
TRBJ2-7 TRBV4-1 15 NA once CASSQVPESSYEQYF TGCGCCAGCAGCCAAGTCCCCGAGAGCTCCTACGAGCAGTACTTC
TRBJ1-2 TRBV6-1 14 TRBD1 NA CASRARDRDRGYTF TGTGCCAGCAGGGCCCGGGACAGGGATCGTGGCTACACCTTC
TRBJ2-1 TRBV10-1 16 TRBD2 NA CASSESRLAGENEQFF TGCGCCAGCAGTGAGTCCAGACTAGCGGGGGAAAATGAGCAGTTCTTC
TRBJ2-7 TRBV5-1 14 NA NA CASSLDRASYEQYF TGCGCCAGCAGCTTGGACAGGGCCTCCTACGAGCAGTACTTC
TRBJ1-1 TRBV19 17 TRBD1 NA CASSFRDRGLSDTEAFF TGTGCCAGTAGTTTCCGGGACAGGGGGCTGAGTGACACTGAAGCTTTCTTT
TRBJ2-7 TRBV27 16 TRBD2 NA CASSIRSGIAFYEQYF TGTGCCAGCAGTATTAGAAGCGGGATAGCTTTCTACGAGCAGTACTTC
TRBJ2-2 TRBV4-1 17 TRBD2 NA CASSQGGVAGFSGELFF TGCGCCAGCAGCCAAGGGGGTGTAGCGGGATTCTCCGGGGAGCTGTTTTTT
TRBJ2-4 TRBV5-1 18 TRBD2 NA CASSLASGGLPAKNIQYF TGCGCCAGCAGCTTGGCAAGCGGGGGGTTGCCAGCCAAAAACATTCAGTACTTC
TRBJ1-3 TRBV29-1 12 NA NA CSGQGKENTIYF TGCAGCGGGCAGGGAAAAGAAAACACCATATATTTT
TRBJ2-5 TRBV5-6 11 NA NA CASSRGHSQYF TGTGCCAGCAGCCGAGGACATTCCCAGTACTTC
TRBJ1-1 TRBV6-5 15 NA NA CASSYSRGLRTEAFF TGTGCCAGCAGTTACTCGAGAGGGCTTCGGACTGAAGCTTTCTTT
TRBJ1-2 TRBV27 13 NA NA CASREVGTYGYTF TGTGCCAGCCGGGAGGTTGGCACCTATGGCTACACCTTC
TRBJ2-7 TRBV15 18 TRBD1 NA CATSRERHLGGVSDEQYF TGTGCCACCAGCAGAGAACGCCATTTAGGGGGCGTTTCCGACGAGCAGTACTTC
TRBJ2-3 TRBV9 16 TRBD2 NA CASSPLAGTSTDTQYF TGTGCCAGCAGCCCTTTAGCGGGAACTAGCACAGATACGCAGTATTTT
TRBJ2-6 TRBV5-1 16 NA NA CASMGDRGSGANVLTF TGCGCCAGCATGGGCGATCGCGGGTCCGGGGCCAACGTCCTGACTTTC
TRBJ2-1 TRBV6-1 16 NA NA CASSEGTQGPYNEQFF TGTGCCAGCAGTGAAGGAACACAGGGTCCTTACAATGAGCAGTTCTTC
TRBJ1-2 TRBV7-9 13 NA NA CASSLPGAYGYTF TGTGCCAGCAGCCTCCCTGGGGCCTATGGCTACACCTTC
TRBJ2-7 TRBV5-1 15 TRBD2 NA CASRSSAGGRYEQYF TGCGCCAGCAGGTCCTCAGCGGGGGGAAGGTACGAGCAGTACTTC
TRBJ2-1 TRBV6-1 13 TRBD2 NA CASLGLAPNEQFF TGTGCCAGCTTAGGACTAGCGCCCAATGAGCAGTTCTTC
TRBJ2-1 TRBV6-5 15 TRBD2 NA CASTARGGSYNEQFF TGTGCCAGCACGGCGCGGGGGGGGAGCTACAATGAGCAGTTCTTC
TRBJ1-4 TRBV10-1 15 NA NA CASSEGFGEQEKLFF TGCGCCAGCAGCGAGGGATTTGGGGAGCAAGAAAAACTGTTTTTT
TRBJ1-2 TRBV19 15 TRBD1 NA CASSMTRPTGDGYTF TGTGCCAGTAGTATGACTCGCCCGACAGGGGACGGCTACACCTTC
TRBJ2-7 TRBV6-4 15 TRBD1 NA CASSESTGVSYEQYF TGTGCCAGCAGTGAGTCGACAGGGGTGTCCTACGAGCAGTACTTC
TRBJ2-7 TRBV2 16 TRBD1 NA CASSEERTGGEPEQYF TGTGCCAGCAGTGAAGAACGGACAGGGGGGGAGCCCGAGCAGTACTTC
TRBJ1-6 TRBV27 14 NA NA CASSPTGVPSPLHF TGTGCCAGCAGTCCCACAGGCGTTCCTTCACCCCTCCACTTT
TRBJ2-5 TRBV9 14 NA NA CASSVAAGEGTQYF TGTGCCAGCAGCGTAGCGGCAGGGGAAGGGACCCAGTACTTC
TRBJ1-1 TRBV9 15 NA NA CASSPRGNRNTEAFF TGTGCCAGCAGCCCTAGGGGCAATCGGAACACTGAAGCTTTCTTT
TRBJ1-2 TRBV4-1 15 NA NA CASSQSFAGFNGYTF TGCGCCAGCAGCCAAAGTTTTGCAGGCTTTAATGGCTACACCTTC